Listed here are 4 T cell receptor beta chains from one sample, sequenced in a study of T cells in women clearing cervical HPV infection. Clones were sequenced by immunoSEQ multiplex PCR, and TCRdb holds only the in-frame ones, with some missing. With tens of thousands of clones in the sample, the ten largest clones hold around 8%. The sequenced material came from blood buffy coat. These receptors all stem from a woman aged 18 to 75 with a cervical HPV16 infection that either progressed to CIN3+ or cleared (not recorded which).

Partial CDR3 DNA: TGCAGTGCTAGACCGGACCAGGCTAGCGGGGGGGGAGATACG. Residues: CSARPDQASGGGDT. The CDR3 reads in full as CSARPDQASGGGDTQYF. The chain has TRBV20-1 and TRBJ2-3; 12 positions match TRBD2. Sequencing ends 3 residues short of the CDR3 end; the germline J gene provides the rest. The CDR3 length is 17 residues. Looked up from germline, CDR1 is DFQATT and CDR2 is SNEGSKA (reference sequence). V was pared by 2 bases and J by 5 bases, with 11 bases of the junction left unmatched.

As to this clone: The missing CDR3 end, 3 residues past where the read stops, is filled in from the germline J gene. This sequence joins TRBV18 and TRBJ2-4; 10 bases are a match to TRBD1. CDR1 KGHSH and CDR2 LQKENI come from the germline V gene. The CDR3 runs to 15 residues. The part of the CDR3 DNA that was read is TGTGCCAGCTCTCCCCCGACAGGGGGCTCGACAGGT. Its protein product is CASSPPTGGSTG. The full CDR3 protein reads CASSPPTGGSTGQYF.

Comment on this clone: The CDR3 end is not reached by the read, which stops 3 residues before it; the germline J gene fills it in. This chain joins TRBV2 and TRBJ2-2; 11 nucleotides agree with TRBD2. J gave up 7 bases and V 6 bases, and 4 bases lay outside the gene matches. The CDR3 totals 14 residues. Germline CDR1 reads SNHLY; CDR2 reads FYNNEI. CDR3 residues: CASRGLAGGGELFF. The CDR3 DNA, read in part, is TGTGCCAGCAGAGGACTAGCGGGCGGCGGGGAG. The variable domain in full, completed from reference TRBV2 and TRBJ2-2, reads EPEVTQTPSHQVTQMGQEVILRCVPISNHLYFYWYRQILGQKVEFLVSFYNNEISEKSEIFDDQFSVERPDGSNFTLKIRSTKLEDSAMYFCASRGLAGGGELFFGEGSRLTVL.

With regard to this clone: The read gets to within 3 residues of the CDR3 end, and the germline J gene fills in the rest. The V call is TRBV19, the J call TRBJ1-5; D is undetermined. The germline V and J ends were trimmed by 0 bases and 4 bases, with 13 bases remaining between them. From germline, CDR1 is LNHDA and CDR2 SQIVND (reference sequence). CDR3 size: 16 residues. The CDR3 region is CASSIDGGLTNQPQHF. Incomplete CDR3 DNA: TGTGCCAGTAGTATAGATGGCGGACTAACAAATCAGCCC.